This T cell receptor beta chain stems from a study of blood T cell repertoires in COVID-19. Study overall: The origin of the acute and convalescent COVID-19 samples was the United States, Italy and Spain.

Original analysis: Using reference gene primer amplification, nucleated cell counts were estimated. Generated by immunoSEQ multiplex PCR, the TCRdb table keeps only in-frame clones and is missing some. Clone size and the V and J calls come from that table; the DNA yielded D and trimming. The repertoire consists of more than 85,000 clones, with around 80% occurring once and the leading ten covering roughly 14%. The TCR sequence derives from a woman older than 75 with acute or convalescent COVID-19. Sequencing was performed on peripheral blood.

This chain's CDR3 is CASRGRVVGGYTF. DNA for the CDR3: TGTGCCAGTAGGGGCAGGGTGGTTGGCGGCTACACCTTC. The chain combines TRBV19 with TRBJ1-2; tentative D call: TRBD1 (5 bases). CDR3 length: 13 amino acids. The V and J ends lost 6 bases and 8 bases respectively, with 16 bases between them. Germline V gives CDR1 LNHDA, CDR2 SQIVND (reference sequence).